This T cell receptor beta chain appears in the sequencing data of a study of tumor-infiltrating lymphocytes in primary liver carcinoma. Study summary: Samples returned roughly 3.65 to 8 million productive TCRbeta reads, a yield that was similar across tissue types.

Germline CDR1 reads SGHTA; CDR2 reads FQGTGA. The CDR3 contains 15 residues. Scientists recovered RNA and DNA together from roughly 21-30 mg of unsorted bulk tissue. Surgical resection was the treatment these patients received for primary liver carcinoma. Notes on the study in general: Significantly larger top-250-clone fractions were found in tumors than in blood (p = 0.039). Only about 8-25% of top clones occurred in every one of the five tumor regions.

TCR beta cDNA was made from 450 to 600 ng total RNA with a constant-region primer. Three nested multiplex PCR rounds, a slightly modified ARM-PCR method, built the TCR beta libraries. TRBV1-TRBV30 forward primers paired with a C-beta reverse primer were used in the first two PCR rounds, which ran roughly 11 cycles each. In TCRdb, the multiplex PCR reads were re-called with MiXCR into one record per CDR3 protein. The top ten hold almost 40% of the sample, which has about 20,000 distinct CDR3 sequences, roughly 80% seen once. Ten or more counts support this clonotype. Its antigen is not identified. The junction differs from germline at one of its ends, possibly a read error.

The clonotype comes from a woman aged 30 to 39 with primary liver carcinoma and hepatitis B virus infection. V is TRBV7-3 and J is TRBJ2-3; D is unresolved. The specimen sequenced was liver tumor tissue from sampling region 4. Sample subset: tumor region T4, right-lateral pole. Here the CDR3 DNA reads TGTGCCAGCAGCCCCTATAAAGGCGGCATAGATACGCAGTACTTT. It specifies CASSPYKGGIDTQYF. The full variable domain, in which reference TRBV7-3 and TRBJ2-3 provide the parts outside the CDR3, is GAGVSQTPSNKVTEKGKYVELRCDPISGHTALYWYRQSLGQGPEFLIYFQGTGAADDSGLPNDRFFAVRPEGSVSTLKIQRTERGDSAVYLCASSPYKGGIDTQYFGPGTRLTVL.